The present T cell receptor beta chain was sequenced within a study of beta chain features in type 1 diabetes. Whole-study results and caveats: Type 1 diabetes patients had TCRB CDR3s that were shorter (moderately but significantly so) in all four CD4+ subsets. Fewer junction insertions and more nucleotide deletions appeared in type 1 diabetes patients.

Sequencing targeted expressed TCRB transcripts, as all isolated RNA had been reverse transcribed. Sequenced naive, central memory and regulatory T cell samples produced an average of about 3.6 million reads. Measured with immunoSEQ multiplex PCR; TCRdb has only the in-frame clones, and not every one. The sample has 600,000 to 700,000 clones, around an eighth seen once. A note on this clone: Its antigen is still unknown.

Trimming removed 3 bases from V and 0 bases from J, with 12 bases in between. The CDR3 runs 15 residues. Germline-derived CDR1 and CDR2 are KGHSH and LQKENI. The clonotype was recovered from a man aged 25 to 40 with type 1 diabetes. V usage is TRBV18 and J usage is TRBJ2-7; the D call may be TRBD1 or TRBD2 (6 bases each). Source material: naive CD4+ T cells from blood. This CDR3 is CASSPPGALSYEQYF. The CDR3, as DNA: TGTGCCAGCTCACCGCCGGGGGCCCTCTCCTACGAGCAGTACTTC.